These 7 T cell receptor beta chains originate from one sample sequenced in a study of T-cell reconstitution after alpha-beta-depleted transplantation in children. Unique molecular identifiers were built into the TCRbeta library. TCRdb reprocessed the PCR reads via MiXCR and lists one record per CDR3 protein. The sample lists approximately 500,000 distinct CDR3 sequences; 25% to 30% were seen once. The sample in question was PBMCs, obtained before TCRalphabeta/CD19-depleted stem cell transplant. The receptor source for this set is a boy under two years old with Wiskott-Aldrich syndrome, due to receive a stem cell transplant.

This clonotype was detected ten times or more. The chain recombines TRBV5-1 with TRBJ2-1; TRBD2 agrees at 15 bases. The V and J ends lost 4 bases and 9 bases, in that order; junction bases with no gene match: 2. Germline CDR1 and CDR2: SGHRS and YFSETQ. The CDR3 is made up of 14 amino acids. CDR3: CASSPGLAGGEQFF. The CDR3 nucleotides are TGCGCCAGCAGCCCGGGACTAGCGGGAGGTGAGCAGTTCTTC.

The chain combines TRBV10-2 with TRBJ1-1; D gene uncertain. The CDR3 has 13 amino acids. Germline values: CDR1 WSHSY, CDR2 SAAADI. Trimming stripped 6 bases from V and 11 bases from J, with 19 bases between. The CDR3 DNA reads TGCGCCAGCAGGACTCCACTGAAGGTCGATGCTTTCTTT. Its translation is CASRTPLKVDAFF.

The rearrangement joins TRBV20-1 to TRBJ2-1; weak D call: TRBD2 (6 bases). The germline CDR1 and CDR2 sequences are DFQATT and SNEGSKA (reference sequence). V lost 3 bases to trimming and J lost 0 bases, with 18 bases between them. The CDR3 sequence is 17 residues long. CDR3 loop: CSARGLVEGSSYNEQFF. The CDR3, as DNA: TGCAGTGCTAGGGGGCTAGTGGAGGGGAGCTCCTACAATGAGCAGTTCTTC.

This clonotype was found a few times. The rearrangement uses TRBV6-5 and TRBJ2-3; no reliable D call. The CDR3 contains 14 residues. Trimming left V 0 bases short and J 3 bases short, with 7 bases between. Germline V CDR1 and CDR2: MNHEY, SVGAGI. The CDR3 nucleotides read TGTGCCAGCAGTTACTCCCATCTTACAGATACGCAGTATTTT. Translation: CASSYSHLTDTQYF.

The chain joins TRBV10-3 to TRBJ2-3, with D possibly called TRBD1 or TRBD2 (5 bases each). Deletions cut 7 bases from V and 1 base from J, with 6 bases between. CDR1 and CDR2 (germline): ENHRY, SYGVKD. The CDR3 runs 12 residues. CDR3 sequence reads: CAIMGGTDTQYF. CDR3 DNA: TGTGCCATCATGGGGGGCACAGATACGCAGTATTTT.

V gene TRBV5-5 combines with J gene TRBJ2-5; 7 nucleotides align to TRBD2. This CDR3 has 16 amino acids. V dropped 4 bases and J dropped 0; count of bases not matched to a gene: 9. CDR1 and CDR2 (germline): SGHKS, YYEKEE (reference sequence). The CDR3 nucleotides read TGTGCCAGCAGCCTATTAGCGGGCTGGTACCAAGAGACCCAGTACTTC. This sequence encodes CASSLLAGWYQETQYF.

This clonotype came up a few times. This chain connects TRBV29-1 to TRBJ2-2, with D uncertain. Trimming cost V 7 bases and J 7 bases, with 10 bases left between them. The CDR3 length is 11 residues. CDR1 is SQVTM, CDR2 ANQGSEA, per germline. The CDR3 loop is CSAIQVGELFF. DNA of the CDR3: TGCAGCGCGATCCAGGTCGGGGAGCTGTTTTTT.